The 24 T cell receptor beta chains in this list originate from one sample, sequenced in a study of blood T cell repertoires in COVID-19. Libraries were prepared by immunoSEQ multiplex PCR; TCRdb keeps only in-frame clonotypes and omits some of them. The profile shows 200,000 to 250,000 clones, roughly 82% of them singletons. The sample comprised peripheral blood. The receptors here all came from a man older than 75 with acute or convalescent COVID-19.

This chain uses TRBV21-1 with TRBJ1-2; TRBD1 is taken as the D call from the table, unchecked against the DNA. TRBV21-1 is recorded as a pseudogene. This CDR3 is built from 15 residues. Written as DNA, the CDR3 is TGTGCCAGCAGCAAAGGGGCAGGGCTATTTGATGGCTACACCTTC. It translates to CASSKGAGLFDGYTF.

The V gene is TRBV2, the J gene TRBJ1-5; TRBD1 matches at 7 bases. The CDR3 contains 17 residues. The V gene's germline CDR1 is SNHLY and CDR2 FYNNEI. The trim removed 6 bases at V and 6 bases at J, leaving 17 bases unmatched. CDR3 sequence (DNA): TGTGCCAGCAGCAAACTTAGACAGGGAGTGGTAAGTCAGCCCCAGCATTTT. Protein sequence: CASSKLRQGVVSQPQHF.

Only one count was recorded for this clone. The chain joins TRBV2 to TRBJ2-1, with 12 bases lining up with TRBD2. From germline, CDR1 is SNHLY and CDR2 FYNNEI. This CDR3 contains 19 residues. The V gene end was trimmed by 5 bases and the J gene end by 0 bases; junction bases not matched to a gene: 11. CDR3 in amino acids: CASSWASGRAPSSYNEQFF. The DNA of the CDR3 is TGTGCCAGCAGTTGGGCTAGCGGGAGGGCCCCGAGCTCCTACAATGAGCAGTTCTTC.

The chain joins TRBV3-1 (or the pseudogene TRBV3-2) to TRBJ2-5, with 11 bases aligning to TRBD2. The CDR3 runs 15 residues. Unmatched junction bases numbered 8, after V lost 7 bases and J lost 4 bases. Germline V CDR1 and CDR2: LGHDT, YNNKEL (reference sequence). The CDR3 loop is CASTIAGGGGETQYF. CDR3 DNA sequence: TGTGCCAGCACCATAGCGGGGGGGGGAGGAGAGACCCAGTACTTC.

The chain recombines TRBV6-5 with TRBJ1-6, with 7 bases identical to TRBD1. The CDR3 is 15 amino acids. J gave up 5 bases and V 6 bases, and 7 bases lay outside the gene matches. CDR1 is MNHEY, CDR2 SVGAGI, per germline. CDR3: CASRAGTVNNSPLHF. The CDR3 region has the DNA TGTGCCAGCAGAGCCGGGACAGTAAATAATTCACCCCTCCACTTT.

This clone was counted only a few times. V is TRBV6-2 or TRBV6-3 and J is TRBJ1-6; tentatively, D is TRBD1 (5 bases). V lost 2 bases and J 7 bases, leaving 15 bases between the germline ends. The CDR3 has 16 residues. Germline values: CDR1 MNHEY, CDR2 SVGEGT. The CDR3 is CASSYNLQGPNSPLHF. The CDR3 coding sequence is TGTGCCAGCAGTTACAACCTCCAGGGTCCAAATTCACCCCTCCACTTT.

The chain couples TRBV6-5 to TRBJ1-2, with D unclear. The V gene's germline CDR1 is MNHEY and CDR2 SVGAGI. V was trimmed by 1 base and J by 3 bases, leaving 9 bases between them. The CDR3 totals 14 residues. CDR3 sequence: CASSYYPEDYGYTF. The DNA of the CDR3 is TGTGCCAGCAGTTACTACCCAGAGGACTATGGCTACACCTTC.

This sequence joins TRBV2 and TRBJ1-2, with 7 nucleotides matching TRBD1. The CDR3 is 15 amino acids. V gave up 6 bases and J gave up 4 bases; unmatched junction bases: 11. The germline V gene encodes CDR1 SNHLY and CDR2 FYNNEI. The CDR3 DNA sequence: TGTGCCAGCAGGCGGGACAGTATAGAATCCTATGGCTACACCTTC. Translated: CASRRDSIESYGYTF.

This clone has more than one count but fewer than ten. V usage is TRBV3-1 (or the pseudogene TRBV3-2) and J usage is TRBJ2-1; D ambiguous. V lost 0 bases and J 7 bases, leaving 7 bases between the germline ends. This CDR3 has 13 amino acids. CDR1 is LGHDT, CDR2 YNNKEL, per germline (reference sequence). This CDR3 is CASSQDTANEQFF. The CDR3 bases are TGTGCCAGCAGCCAAGATACAGCTAATGAGCAGTTCTTC.

In DNA form, the CDR3 reads TGTGCCAGCAGGTCAGGACAGGGGGTTACCGGAATCTATCAGCCCCAGCATTTT. This codes for CASRSGQGVTGIYQPQHF. This chain connects TRBV2 to TRBJ1-5; TRBD1 matches at 10 bases. Germline assignment: CDR1 SNHLY and CDR2 FYNNEI. Losses at the gene ends were 6 bases for V and 5 bases for J; bases not matched to a gene: 16. This CDR3 has 18 residues.

The CDR3 bases are TGTGCCAGCAGTTTAGTTGGAGTCGGAACTGAAGCTTTCTTT. Protein sequence: CASSLVGVGTEAFF. V usage is TRBV27 and J usage is TRBJ1-1; D not resolved. Trimming removed 2 bases from V and 5 bases from J, with 12 bases in between. The CDR3 extends over 14 amino acids. Germline V gene lookup returns CDR1 MNHEY and CDR2 SMNVEV (reference sequence).

The rearrangement uses TRBV18 and TRBJ2-3, with 7 bases aligning to TRBD1. V gave up 3 bases and J gave up 0 bases; unmatched junction bases: 3. This CDR3 spans 15 amino acids. Germline-derived CDR1 and CDR2 are KGHSH and LQKENI. The CDR3 DNA follows: TGTGCCAGCTCACCTACAGGGGCTAGCACAGATACGCAGTATTTT. Its protein product is CASSPTGASTDTQYF.

V is TRBV20-1 and J is TRBJ2-1, with 7 bases lining up with TRBD2. Germline V CDR1 and CDR2: DFQATT, SNEGSKA (reference sequence). The V gene end was trimmed by 3 bases and the J gene end by 6 bases; junction bases not matched to a gene: 5. This CDR3 spans 13 amino acids. The CDR3 DNA sequence: TGCAGTGCTAGTGGACTAGACGGCAATGAGCAGTTCTTC. As protein: CSASGLDGNEQFF.

This clone was seen just once. The genes are TRBV9 and TRBJ2-2; 8 nucleotides agree with TRBD2. Germline V gene lookup returns CDR1 SGDLS and CDR2 YYNGEE. The CDR3 extends over 16 amino acids. After removal of 4 bases from V and 1 base from J, the junction contained 6 bases not matched to a gene. CDR3 sequence: CASSPRLALNTGELFF. In nucleotides, the CDR3 is TGTGCCAGCAGCCCACGACTAGCGTTGAACACCGGGGAGCTGTTTTTT.

This sequence joins TRBV3-1 (or the pseudogene TRBV3-2) and TRBJ2-1, with 7 bases matching TRBD2. From germline, CDR1 is LGHDT and CDR2 YNNKEL (reference sequence). The CDR3 spans 15 residues. V lost 2 bases, J lost 7 bases, and 8 bases stayed unmatched. The CDR3: CASSQIGQGGNEQFF. The CDR3 DNA sequence: TGTGCCAGCAGCCAAATCGGCCAGGGAGGGAATGAGCAGTTCTTC.

The chain has TRBV7-8 and TRBJ2-1; possible D gene TRBD2, 5 bases. V gave up 1 base and J gave up 9 bases, with 16 bases separating them. Germline values: CDR1 SGHVS, CDR2 FQNEAQ. This CDR3 region has 15 residues. The CDR3 loop is CASSLGPADRGEQFF. In DNA, the CDR3 is TGTGCCAGCAGCTTAGGCCCAGCGGACCGAGGTGAGCAGTTCTTC.

This clone showed up just a few times. The rearrangement uses TRBV4-1 and TRBJ1-2; TRBD1 matches at 7 bases. Germline V gene sequence: CDR1 MGHRA, CDR2 YSYEKL. After removal of 6 bases from V and 2 bases from J, the junction contained 9 bases not matched to a gene. The CDR3 has 15 amino acids. The CDR3 coding sequence is TGCGCCAGCAGACCTAATGAGGGGGCCAACTATGGCTACACCTTC. It specifies CASRPNEGANYGYTF.

In regard to this clone: The same CDR3 can be traced to other DNA sequences in this sample. The chain joins TRBV5-1 to TRBJ2-3; 7 positions agree with TRBD1. Per germline, CDR1 SGHRS and CDR2 YFSETQ. The ends lost 0 bases at V and 4 bases at J; junction bases unmatched: 5. The CDR3 extends over 15 amino acids. CDR3 region: CASSLEGARADTQYF. The CDR3 DNA reads as TGCGCCAGCAGCTTGGAGGGGGCGCGCGCAGATACGCAGTATTTT.

The V gene is TRBV2, the J gene TRBJ1-2; tentatively, D is TRBD1 (5 bases). Trimming cost V 3 bases and J 4 bases, with 12 bases left between them. There are 14 residues in the CDR3. Germline values: CDR1 SNHLY, CDR2 FYNNEI. Here the CDR3 DNA reads TGTGCCAGCAGTGATGAAGGGGAAGTCTATGGCTACACCTTC. It yields the protein CASSDEGEVYGYTF.

This chain connects TRBV28 to TRBJ1-6; weak D call: TRBD1 (5 bases). The CDR3 loop spans 15 amino acids. The germline V and J ends were trimmed by 3 bases and 8 bases, with 14 bases remaining between them. Germline CDR1 reads MDHEN; CDR2 reads SYDVKM. The chain's CDR3 is CASSFAGKSDSPLHF. For the CDR3, the DNA is TGTGCCAGCAGTTTCGCAGGGAAGAGTGATTCACCCCTCCACTTT.

V gene TRBV6-2 or TRBV6-3 combines with J gene TRBJ1-4; D unresolved. V dropped 2 bases and J dropped 8 bases, with 12 bases sitting between them. Per germline, CDR1 MNHEY and CDR2 SVGEGT. This CDR3 spans 14 amino acids. Written as DNA, the CDR3 is TGTGCCAGCAGTTACCTCCAGGTTCCAGAAAAACTGTTTTTT. This sequence encodes CASSYLQVPEKLFF.

The CDR3 DNA reads TGTGCCAGCACCGACGGGTATGGCTACACCTTC. Translation gives CASTDGYGYTF. This chain joins TRBV6-5 and TRBJ1-2; D unclear. The CDR3 is made up of 11 amino acids. V dropped 7 bases and J dropped 5 bases, with 8 bases sitting between them. The germline CDR1 and CDR2 sequences are MNHEY and SVGAGI.

This clone was counted only a few times. This chain connects TRBV4-1 to TRBJ1-1; a weak D match, TRBD1 (6 bases). Trimming cost V 3 bases and J 5 bases, with 10 bases left between them. CDR1 is MGHRA, CDR2 YSYEKL, per germline. The length of the CDR3 is 13 residues. The CDR3 loop is CASSQSGDTEAFF. As DNA, the CDR3 is TGCGCCAGCAGCCAGTCAGGGGATACTGAAGCTTTCTTT.

This clone was seen a few times. The chain is built from TRBV5-1 and TRBJ1-4; D is unresolved. The V gene lost 2 bases and the J gene lost 8 bases, with 10 bases spanning the gap. Germline CDR1 reads SGHRS; CDR2 reads YFSETQ. The CDR3 runs to 13 residues. CDR3 nucleotide sequence: TGCGCCAGCAGCTTAACTAATGGCGAAAAACTGTTTTTT. Translation: CASSLTNGEKLFF.